Below are 26 T cell receptor beta chains sequenced from a single sample in a study of CD8 T cells in Susac syndrome. A quantity of about 0.45 to 1 ug RNA underwent reverse transcription using random hexamers. TCRdb re-called the immunoSEQ multiplex PCR reads through MiXCR, storing one row per CDR3 protein. The data contain approximately 130,000 distinct CDR3 sequences, around 90% of them singletons. Sequencing was carried out using CD8+ T cells from PBMCs. These receptors were collected from a human donor with multiple sclerosis.

The chain has TRBV13 and TRBJ2-2; 8 bases fit TRBD1. The CDR3 has 14 residues. The ends lost 6 bases at V and 9 bases at J; junction bases unmatched: 9. CDR1 PRHDT and CDR2 FYEKMQ come from the germline V gene (reference sequence). CDR3 DNA sequence: TGTGCCAGCAGTCCGGACAGGGCAGGGAGGGAGCTGTTTTTT. Residues: CASSPDRAGRELFF.

This rearrangement joins TRBV6-2 or TRBV6-3 to TRBJ2-1; 9 bases match TRBD1. The trim removed 2 bases at V and 3 bases at J, leaving 2 bases unmatched. CDR1 and CDR2 (germline): MNHEY, SVGEGT. This CDR3 has 15 amino acids. The CDR3 reads CASSYGQGIYNEQFF. In nucleotides, the CDR3 is TGTGCCAGCAGTTACGGACAGGGGATCTACAATGAGCAGTTCTTC.

CDR3 in amino acids: CASRGTTENSPLHF. The CDR3 coding sequence is TGTGCCAGCCGGGGAACCACGGAAAATTCACCCCTCCACTTT. This chain links TRBV4-2 with TRBJ1-6; D is undetermined. V gave up 8 bases and J gave up 7 bases, with 15 bases separating them. The CDR3 covers 14 residues. Germline V lookup: CDR1 LGHNA, CDR2 YNFKEQ.

J is TRBJ2-3 and V is TRBV12-3 or TRBV12-4; D call uncertain. This CDR3 region has 16 residues. V lost 0 bases, J lost 0 bases, and 10 bases lay in between. The CDR3 nucleotides are TGTGCCAGCAGTTTAGCGGGCCTTAGTAGCACAGATACGCAGTATTTT. Protein: CASSLAGLSSTDTQYF.

This clonotype was counted a few times. This sequence joins TRBV6-1 and TRBJ1-1, with TRBD1 matching over 8 bases. V lost 8 bases and J lost 5; bases outside the gene matches: 7. Per germline, CDR1 MNHNS and CDR2 SASEGT. There are 13 residues in the CDR3. CDR3 residues: CASQGQGGTEAFF. DNA for the CDR3: TGTGCCAGCCAAGGACAGGGTGGAACTGAAGCTTTCTTT.

This clonotype has a handful of counts. The chain couples TRBV27 to TRBJ2-7; 9 nucleotides match TRBD1. The germline gives CDR1 MNHEY, CDR2 SMNVEV (reference sequence). There are 15 residues in the CDR3. The V segment lost 7 bases and the J segment 5 bases; nucleotides outside the gene matches: 12. CDR3 in DNA: TGTGCCAGCAAAATAGGAACAGGGGGCGGACACGAGCAGTACTTC. Its translation: CASKIGTGGGHEQYF.

The J gene is TRBJ2-1, the V gene TRBV7-9; 7 bases line up with TRBD2. The germline V gene has CDR1 SEHNR and CDR2 FQNEAQ (reference sequence). The J segment lost 2 bases and the V segment lost 3 bases, leaving 4 bases of the junction unmatched. This CDR3 is 15 amino acids long. The CDR3 nucleotides are TGTGCCAGCAGCTTCACTAGCGTAACCTACAATGAGCAGTTCTTC. Translating gives CASSFTSVTYNEQFF.

The chain couples TRBV21-1 to TRBJ2-5. TRBV21-1 is assigned pseudogene status. The CDR3 is 12 residues long. The CDR3 loop is CASSNGKETQYF. CDR3 coding DNA: TGTGCCAGCAGCAATGGGAAAGAGACCCAGTACTTC.

The V call is TRBV30, the J call TRBJ2-2; D is unclear. Per the germline V gene, CDR1 is GTSNPN and CDR2 is SVGIG (reference sequence). This CDR3 comprises 14 residues. Trimming stripped 3 bases from V and 6 bases from J, with 14 bases between. The CDR3 loop is CAWRPGNRAGELFF. The CDR3 nucleotides read TGTGCCTGGAGGCCCGGCAACAGAGCCGGGGAGCTGTTTTTT.

This clonotype was picked up one time. V gene TRBV10-2 combines with J gene TRBJ2-1; 7 bases align to TRBD2. This CDR3 has 17 amino acids. Trimming at V came to 6 bases and at J to 6 bases, leaving 17 bases not matched to a gene. The germline CDR1 and CDR2 sequences are WSHSY and SAAADI. The CDR3 loop reads CASRLGIREGLANEQFF. The CDR3 DNA reads as TGCGCCAGCAGGTTAGGTATTAGGGAGGGCCTTGCCAATGAGCAGTTCTTC.

This clonotype was recorded once. The chain links TRBV29-1 to TRBJ2-7; 7 nucleotides line up with TRBD2. V lost 8 bases and J lost 9; bases outside the gene matches: 1. This CDR3 comprises 8 residues. Germline values: CDR1 SQVTM, CDR2 ANQGSEA. The CDR3 bases are TGCAGCCCGGGGGGGCAGTACTTC. Encoded protein: CSPGGQYF.

The chain uses TRBV5-5 and TRBJ2-2, with 8 bases aligning to TRBD1. V lost 2 bases and J lost 5; bases outside the gene matches: 5. CDR1 is SGHKS, CDR2 YYEKEE, per germline (reference sequence). The CDR3 runs to 15 residues. In nucleotides, the CDR3 is TGTGCCAGCAGCTTCTTGACAGGGGTTACCGGGGAGCTGTTTTTT. Amino acids: CASSFLTGVTGELFF.

The chain has TRBV27 and TRBJ2-1; D is uncertain. The CDR3 has 12 amino acids. Germline CDR1 is MNHEY and CDR2 is SMNVEV (reference sequence). The V end lost 2 bases, the J end lost 6 bases, and 5 bases lay between the germline ends. The CDR3 DNA reads TGTGCCAGCAGTTTAGCGCTCAATGAGCAGTTCTTC. Encoded protein: CASSLALNEQFF.

The CDR3 DNA is TGTGCCAGCAGCTTTTCTCTAGCGGGTTTGGACAATGAGCAGTTCTTC. Protein product: CASSFSLAGLDNEQFF. The chain combines TRBV5-4 with TRBJ2-1; 8 bases line up with TRBD2. In germline, CDR1 is SGHNT, CDR2 YYREEE (reference sequence). Trimming cost V 2 bases and J 5 bases; bases outside gene matches: 9. The CDR3 runs to 16 residues. Supplemented by reference TRBV5-4 and TRBJ2-1, the full variable domain reads ETGVTQSPTHLIKTRGQQVTLRCSSQSGHNTVSWYQQALGQGPQFIFQYYREEENGRGNFPPRFSGLQFPNYSSELNVNALELDDSALYLCASSFSLAGLDNEQFFGPGTRLTVL.

The V call is TRBV5-6, the J call TRBJ2-7; possible D gene TRBD1, 6 bases. Germline CDR1 SGHDT, CDR2 YYEEEE. V was pared by 3 bases and J by 3 bases, with 13 bases between. This CDR3 is 14 amino acids long. As DNA, the CDR3 is TGTGCCAGCAGCTCCGGGACATCAGACTACGAGCAGTACTTC. Residues: CASSSGTSDYEQYF.

V and J are TRBV11-2 and TRBJ2-1; 8 positions agree with TRBD2. With 5 bases clipped from V and 6 bases from J, the junction kept 12 bases outside the gene matches. The CDR3 covers 16 residues. Germline V gives CDR1 SGHAT, CDR2 FQNNGV. The CDR3 nucleotides are TGTGCCAGCAGCCCAGGACTTAGCGGGATCCTCAATGAGCAGTTCTTC. Protein product: CASSPGLSGILNEQFF.

The V gene is TRBV9, the J gene TRBJ2-2; tentative D call: TRBD2 (6 bases). The V gene's germline CDR1 is SGDLS and CDR2 YYNGEE. The V gene lost 0 bases and the J gene lost 6 bases, with 12 bases spanning the gap. The CDR3 contains 15 residues. CDR3 sequence: CASSVDLARPGELFF. CDR3 bases: TGTGCCAGCAGCGTAGATCTAGCGCGCCCCGGGGAGCTGTTTTTT.

The J gene is TRBJ2-2, the V gene TRBV29-1, with D unresolved. CDR1 is SQVTM, CDR2 ANQGSEA, per germline. V lost 0 bases and J 0 bases, leaving 14 bases between the germline ends. CDR3 length: 17 residues. The CDR3 spells CSVEDGDSNPNTGELFF. The DNA for the CDR3 is TGCAGCGTTGAAGATGGCGACTCCAACCCGAACACCGGGGAGCTGTTTTTT.

The gene calls are TRBV4-3 and TRBJ1-2, with TRBD1 as a possible D gene (5 bases). The CDR3 spans 15 residues. Germline CDR1 LGHNA, CDR2 YSLEER. The V and J ends lost 0 bases and 1 base respectively, with 9 bases between them. The CDR3 region has the DNA TGCGCCAGCAGCCAAGACGGGACCCTTAACTATGGCTACACCTTC. Translating it yields CASSQDGTLNYGYTF.

The chain links TRBV20-1 to TRBJ1-5; D not resolved. The CDR3 is made up of 15 amino acids. Trimming took off 0 bases at V and 0 bases at J, with 9 bases between the two ends. CDR1 DFQATT and CDR2 SNEGSKA come from the germline V gene (reference sequence). The CDR3 loop reads CSARDGLYSNQPQHF. CDR3 coding DNA: TGCAGTGCTAGAGACGGACTTTATAGCAATCAGCCCCAGCATTTT.

The chain is built from TRBV29-1 and TRBJ2-7; no reliable D call. The CDR3 extends over 14 amino acids. Trimming took off 0 bases at V and 0 bases at J, with 9 bases between the two ends. Germline V lookup: CDR1 SQVTM, CDR2 ANQGSEA. The CDR3: CSVEDPFSSYEQYF. CDR3 nucleotides: TGCAGCGTTGAAGATCCTTTTAGCTCCTACGAGCAGTACTTC.

V gene TRBV11-2 combines with J gene TRBJ2-1; D not resolved. The germline V gene has CDR1 SGHAT and CDR2 FQNNGV. V lost 4 bases to trimming and J lost 10 bases, with 8 bases between them. The length of the CDR3 is 11 residues. CDR3 loop: CASSSSPEQFF. The CDR3 region has the DNA TGTGCCAGCAGCTCTTCCCCGGAGCAGTTCTTC.

This clonotype has only one observation. The chain employs TRBV28 and TRBJ1-1; D is undetermined. V lost 7 bases and J lost 0, with 15 bases in between. Germline loops: CDR1 MDHEN, CDR2 SYDVKM. The CDR3 is made up of 15 amino acids. In nucleotides, the CDR3 is TGTGCCAGCATCTCCGGAAGGCACATGAACACTGAAGCTTTCTTT. Its protein product is CASISGRHMNTEAFF.

This clonotype was found once. The CDR3 protein is CASSPLRDGYYEQYF. As DNA, the CDR3 is TGTGCCAGCAGCCCCTTGCGGGACGGGTACTACGAGCAGTACTTC. The gene calls are TRBV7-2 and TRBJ2-7; maybe TRBD2 (6 bases). The germline CDR1 and CDR2 sequences are SGHTA and FQGNSA. The V end was cut by 5 bases, the J end by 3 bases, with 17 bases between. The CDR3 spans 15 residues.

The chain combines TRBV6-1 with TRBJ2-7; 10 nucleotides match TRBD1. With V trimmed by 3 bases and J by 5 bases, 7 bases remained unmatched. The CDR3 length is 15 residues. Germline assignment: CDR1 MNHNS and CDR2 SASEGT. The CDR3 nucleotides are TGTGCCAGCAGTGAGCTGGGACAGGGGATTCACGAGCAGTACTTC. This sequence encodes CASSELGQGIHEQYF.

CDR3 in amino acids: CASSPLTGEDQPQHF. The DNA of the CDR3 is TGTGCCAGCAGTCCCTTGACAGGGGAGGATCAGCCCCAGCATTTT. The chain carries TRBV12-3 or TRBV12-4 and TRBJ1-5, with 8 bases aligning to TRBD1. This CDR3 has 15 residues. V lost 5 bases to trimming and J lost 5 bases; unmatched junction nucleotides: 8.